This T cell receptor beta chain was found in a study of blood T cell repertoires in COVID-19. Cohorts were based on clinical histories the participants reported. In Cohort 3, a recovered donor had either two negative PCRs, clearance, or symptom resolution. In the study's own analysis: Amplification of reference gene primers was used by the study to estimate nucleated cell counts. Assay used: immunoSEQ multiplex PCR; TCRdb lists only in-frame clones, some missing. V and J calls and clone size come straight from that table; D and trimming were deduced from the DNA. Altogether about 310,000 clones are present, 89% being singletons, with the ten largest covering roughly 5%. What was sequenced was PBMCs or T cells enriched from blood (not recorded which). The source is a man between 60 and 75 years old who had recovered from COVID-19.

CDR3 DNA: TGCGCCAGCAGTGATCCGAGGGCGGGGGCTACGTTGCAGTACTTC. Translated: CASSDPRAGATLQYF. J is TRBJ2-7 and V is TRBV10-2; tentatively, D is TRBD2 (7 bases). CDR1 is WSHSY, CDR2 SAAADI, per germline. Trimming took off 3 bases at V and 9 bases at J, with 21 bases between the two ends. The length of the CDR3 is 15 residues.